Following are 25 T cell receptor beta chains from one sample sequenced in a study of cytomegalovirus exposure and HLA in healthy donors. The study ran its PCR with 60 Vbeta and 13 Jbeta primers. The method was immunoSEQ multiplex PCR; TCRdb's version includes in-frame clones alone and lacks a portion of them. The sample has about 150,000 clones, 85% seen once. Material: PBMCs. These receptors all stem from a boy aged 2 to 9 in good health and CMV-seronegative.

This clone was seen only a few times. The genes are TRBV19 and TRBJ1-3; D is uncertain. This CDR3 has 14 residues. Germline-derived CDR1 and CDR2 are LNHDA and SQIVND (reference sequence). With 4 bases removed from V and 2 bases from J, the gap between germline ends came to 9 bases. Here the CDR3 DNA reads TGTGCCAGTAGTAGGAGGGAGCCTGGAAACACCATATATTTT. Its protein product is CASSRREPGNTIYF.

The DNA of the CDR3 is TGTGCCAGCAGCGTAGAACCTAGCGGCCGGGAGCAGTACTTC. Protein product: CASSVEPSGREQYF. J is TRBJ2-7 and V is TRBV9, with 7 bases aligning to TRBD2. Germline V lookup: CDR1 SGDLS, CDR2 YYNGEE. This CDR3 contains 14 residues. J gave up 7 bases and V 0 bases, and 7 bases lay outside the gene matches. Drawing the rest from reference TRBV9 and TRBJ2-7, the complete variable domain is DSGVTQTPKHLITATGQRVTLRCSPRSGDLSVYWYQQSLDQGLQFLIQYYNGEERAKGNILERFSAQQFPDLHSELNLSSLELGDSALYFCASSVEPSGREQYFGPGTRLTVT.

The rearrangement joins TRBV28 to TRBJ1-1; 7 nucleotides match TRBD1. This CDR3 has 13 residues. Looked up from germline, CDR1 is MDHEN and CDR2 is SYDVKM. Trimming took 8 bases from V and 9 from J; bases not matched to a gene: 12. The CDR3 nucleotides read TGTGCCAGCCGTCCCCAGGACAGGCTACAAGCTTTCTTT. This encodes CASRPQDRLQAFF.

This chain joins TRBV6-1 and TRBJ1-2, with 7 nucleotides matching TRBD1. Germline values: CDR1 MNHNS, CDR2 SASEGT. Losses at the gene ends were 4 bases for V and 3 bases for J; bases not matched to a gene: 5. This CDR3 contains 14 residues. The CDR3 protein is CASSGLQGYYGYTF. The CDR3 region has the DNA TGTGCCAGCAGTGGCCTACAGGGGTACTATGGCTACACCTTC.

The chain is built from TRBV4-2 and TRBJ1-1, with 7 bases fitting TRBD1. Trimming took 0 bases from V and 6 from J; bases not matched to a gene: 10. Germline values: CDR1 LGHNA, CDR2 YNFKEQ. CDR3 length: 16 amino acids. CDR3 residues: CASSQDLAAGGPEAFF. The CDR3 region has the DNA TGTGCCAGCAGCCAAGATCTTGCGGCAGGGGGGCCTGAAGCTTTCTTT.

This chain connects TRBV4-1 to TRBJ1-2; no firm D call. V gave up 0 bases and J gave up 8 bases, with 10 bases separating them. Germline V gene lookup returns CDR1 MGHRA and CDR2 YSYEKL. The CDR3 covers 13 residues. The CDR3 reads CASSQDPGGGYTF. Written as DNA, the CDR3 is TGCGCCAGCAGCCAAGATCCAGGAGGAGGCTACACCTTC.

The V and J genes are TRBV6-5 and TRBJ2-1, with TRBD1 matching over 9 bases. In germline, CDR1 is MNHEY, CDR2 SVGAGI. This CDR3 comprises 15 residues. The junction had 6 bases not matched to a gene; V was cut back by 4 bases and J by 5 bases. CDR3 nucleotide sequence: TGTGCCAGCAGTTCTTCCGGGGACAGGGACAATGAGCAGTTCTTC. Translation gives CASSSSGDRDNEQFF.

The rearrangement joins TRBV6-1 to TRBJ2-7, with 7 bases lining up with TRBD1. This CDR3 contains 14 residues. With V trimmed by 5 bases and J by 3 bases, 7 bases remained unmatched. Germline values: CDR1 MNHNS, CDR2 SASEGT. CDR3 bases: TGTGCCAGCAGTCCGATCGGGACAGTCTACGAGCAGTACGTC. It yields the protein CASSPIGTVYEQYV.

The V call is TRBV13, the J call TRBJ2-1; D may be TRBD1 (6 bases). The germline V gene encodes CDR1 PRHDT and CDR2 FYEKMQ (reference sequence). V was trimmed by 4 bases and J by 4 bases, leaving 11 bases between them. This CDR3 region has 14 residues. CDR3 region: CASSSPDRYNEQFF. The CDR3 coding sequence is TGTGCCAGCAGCTCGCCAGACAGGTACAATGAGCAGTTCTTC. Complete variable domain (other parts from reference TRBV13 and TRBJ2-1): AAGVIQSPRHLIKEKRETATLKCYPIPRHDTVYWYQQGPGQDPQFLISFYEKMQSDKGSIPDRFSAQQFSDYHSELNMSSLELGDSALYFCASSSPDRYNEQFFGPGTRLTVL.

This clone appeared a few times. This chain joins TRBV19 and TRBJ2-1; D gene ambiguous. Germline CDR1 and CDR2: LNHDA and SQIVND (reference sequence). V lost 3 bases, J lost 3 bases, and 9 bases lay in between. The CDR3 contains 14 residues. The DNA of the CDR3 is TGTGCCAGTAGTATCGGTGCAGGCTACAATGAGCAGTTCTTC. Amino acids: CASSIGAGYNEQFF.

The J gene is TRBJ1-4, the V gene TRBV6-5, with D perhaps TRBD1 (6 bases). The CDR3 is made up of 15 amino acids. CDR1 and CDR2 from the germline V gene are MNHEY and SVGAGI. V lost 2 bases, J lost 7 bases, and 14 bases lay in between. The CDR3 sequence is CASSYGGANGEKLFF. The CDR3 region has the DNA TGTGCCAGCAGTTACGGGGGGGCTAATGGTGAAAAACTGTTTTTT.

This clone has a handful of counts. This sequence joins TRBV5-1 and TRBJ2-1; tentative D call: TRBD2 (5 bases). Germline CDR1 and CDR2: SGHRS and YFSETQ. Trimming removed 4 bases from V and 6 bases from J, with 11 bases in between. The CDR3 runs to 13 residues. In nucleotides, the CDR3 is TGCGCCAGCAGCCGCGCCGCGGGCAATGAGCAGTTCTTC. It yields the protein CASSRAAGNEQFF.

The chain carries TRBV7-7 and TRBJ2-5; 7 positions match TRBD1. The CDR3 extends over 14 amino acids. J was trimmed by 4 bases and V by 0 bases; bases with no gene match: 2. Germline V gene lookup returns CDR1 SSHAT and CDR2 FNYEAQ (reference sequence). The CDR3 sequence: CASSLAGGRETQYF. DNA for the CDR3: TGTGCCAGCAGCTTAGCAGGGGGCCGAGAGACCCAGTACTTC.

V usage is TRBV28 and J usage is TRBJ2-7; D not certain. The CDR3 runs 12 residues. Germline-derived CDR1 and CDR2 are MDHEN and SYDVKM. Trimming pared 3 bases from V and 6 bases from J, leaving 9 bases between. CDR3 coding DNA: TGTGCCAGCAGTTTGGCACACGCCGAGCAGTACTTC. Translation gives CASSLAHAEQYF.

This clone was observed a handful of times. This chain links TRBV28 with TRBJ2-1; TRBD2 agrees at 11 bases. V lost 6 bases, J lost 4 bases, and 5 bases stayed unmatched. Germline CDR1 is MDHEN and CDR2 is SYDVKM. The CDR3 loop spans 15 amino acids. The CDR3 nucleotides are TGTGCCAGCAGCAAATCTAGCGGGGGGTACAATGAGCAGTTCTTC. Translation: CASSKSSGGYNEQFF.

There are a few counts of this clone. The J gene is TRBJ1-1, the V gene TRBV5-1, with TRBD1 matching over 11 bases. The V gene's germline CDR1 is SGHRS and CDR2 YFSETQ. Trimming took 4 bases from V and 4 from J; bases not matched to a gene: 6. This CDR3 region has 15 residues. The CDR3 DNA reads as TGCGCCAGCAGCCCCGTCGGGACAGGGGGCACTGAAGCTTTCTTT. This encodes CASSPVGTGGTEAFF.

The chain employs TRBV6-4 and TRBJ2-3; TRBD2 agrees at 8 bases. The germline gives CDR1 MRHNA, CDR2 SNTAGT. J gave up 2 bases and V 4 bases, and 5 bases lay outside the gene matches. CDR3 length: 15 residues. As DNA, the CDR3 is TGTGCCAGCAGTGGGGGTAGCGGGGACACAGATACGCAGTATTTT. It specifies CASSGGSGDTDTQYF.

The chain combines TRBV5-5 with TRBJ2-7; 8 bases match TRBD1. V lost 0 bases and J lost 0; bases outside the gene matches: 5. The CDR3 spans 16 residues. Germline CDR1 and CDR2: SGHKS and YYEKEE (reference sequence). DNA of the CDR3: TGTGCCAGCAGCTTGGACGGGACAGGAAACTCCTACGAGCAGTACGTC. This gives the protein CASSLDGTGNSYEQYV.

This chain uses TRBV5-1 with TRBJ1-1; D gene ambiguous. Germline values: CDR1 SGHRS, CDR2 YFSETQ. V shed 2 bases and J shed 0 bases, with 20 bases lying between them. The CDR3 totals 18 residues. The CDR3 is CASSFFPPRWLMNTEAFF. For the CDR3, the DNA is TGCGCCAGCAGCTTTTTTCCGCCCCGTTGGCTGATGAACACTGAAGCTTTCTTT.

The chain is built from TRBV4-1 and TRBJ1-2; tentatively, D is TRBD1 (5 bases). Trimming took off 1 base at V and 7 bases at J, with 13 bases between the two ends. Germline assignment: CDR1 MGHRA and CDR2 YSYEKL. The CDR3 totals 14 residues. The CDR3 region is CASSQVFRDSGYTF. The DNA of the CDR3 is TGCGCCAGCAGCCAAGTTTTCAGGGATAGTGGCTACACCTTC.

The CDR3 DNA reads TGTGCCAGCAGTTTGATTCGGATGGACAGTGCGAATTCACCCCTCCACTTT. Its protein product is CASSLIRMDSANSPLHF. The chain combines TRBV28 with TRBJ1-6; possibly TRBD1 for D (6 bases). Deletions cut 3 bases from V and 7 bases from J, with 19 bases between. CDR3 length: 17 residues. The germline CDR1 and CDR2 sequences are MDHEN and SYDVKM.

The chain recombines TRBV2 with TRBJ1-6; unclear D gene. Trimming removed 7 bases from V and 0 bases from J, with 13 bases in between. Germline loops: CDR1 SNHLY, CDR2 FYNNEI. CDR3 size: 16 residues. The CDR3 coding sequence is TGTGCCAGCAAAAGTAGCGCGAGCTCCTATAATTCACCCCTCCACTTT. Encoded protein: CASKSSASSYNSPLHF.

This clone appeared a single time. V and J are TRBV29-1 and TRBJ2-7; TRBD2 matches at 9 bases. V trimming: 5 bases; J trimming: 6 bases; junction bases outside the gene matches: 8. CDR1 is SQVTM and CDR2 is ANQGSEA in the germline V gene. CDR3 length: 13 residues. CDR3 bases: TGCAGCGTTAATAGCGGGAGCCACCGCGAGCAGTACTTC. As protein: CSVNSGSHREQYF.

This chain joins TRBV7-8 and TRBJ1-1, with D possibly matching TRBD1 (5 bases). Germline V gene lookup returns CDR1 SGHVS and CDR2 FQNEAQ. V lost 3 bases, J lost 7 bases, and 9 bases lay in between. This CDR3 is 12 amino acids long. The CDR3 coding sequence is TGTGCCAGCAGCTTGGGACTAGATGAAGCTTTCTTT. Its translation is CASSLGLDEAFF.

The J gene is TRBJ1-2, the V gene TRBV5-1; D gene uncertain. Germline assignment: CDR1 SGHRS and CDR2 YFSETQ. The ends were cut back, 4 bases at V and 7 bases at J, with 11 bases in the middle. CDR3 length: 12 residues. CDR3 DNA: TGCGCCAGCAGCCCCCCGGGGTCTGGCTACACCTTC. Amino acid sequence: CASSPPGSGYTF.